These T cell receptor beta chains were read from a single sample in a study of CD8 T cells in ankylosing spondylitis. TCRdb recomputed calls from the 5' RACE reads with MiXCR, one row per CDR3 protein. This table has hundreds of thousands of distinct CDR3 sequences, about 24% appearing once. The sequenced material came from blood, either unsorted or a sorted T cell fraction (not recorded which). The receptors were sampled from a male donor with ankylosing spondylitis. Each CDR3 is given with its conserved first and last residue. Each record gives: D gene, clone size, J gene, V gene, CDR3 DNA, CDR3 protein. A D gene is named only where the DNA matches it firmly. The listing skips clone size in some rows; elsewhere it reads once, few, many or a size class.

.,.,TRBJ1-6,TRBV19,TGTGCCAGTAGTGACCGGCCAGCAGCAAATTCACCCCTCCACTTT,CASSDRPAANSPLHF
TRBD2,.,TRBJ2-1,TRBV4-2,TGTGCCAGCAGCCAAAAGCTTACAGCGGGAGGGCAGTTCTTC,CASSQKLTAGGQFF
.,few,TRBJ2-3,TRBV7-2,TGTGCCAGCAGCTTAGGCTCCGGGGGACTGGGGATGGAAGATACGCAGTATTTT,CASSLGSGGLGMEDTQYF
TRBD2,few,TRBJ2-5,TRBV12-3/TRBV12-4,TGTGCCAGCAGTTTAGTGGCGGGAGTGTTAAAGACCCAGTACTTC,CASSLVAGVLKTQYF
.,few,TRBJ2-1,TRBV11-2,TGTGCCAGCAGTTTGGCCTTAGCCGGCCACAATGAGCAGTTCTTC,CASSLALAGHNEQFF
.,.,TRBJ1-4,TRBV11-2,TGTGCCAGCAGCTTAGTCGTGAGTGGGGGAGAAAAACTGTTTTTT,CASSLVVSGGEKLFF
TRBD2,few,TRBJ2-1,TRBV7-9,TGTGCCAGCAGCTTGTGGCTAGCGGGAGCTTATAATGAGCAGTTCTTC,CASSLWLAGAYNEQFF
.,few,TRBJ2-1,TRBV20-1,TGCAGTGCTAGAGAGTTTCGGGGGCCTGGCAGTGAGCAGTTCTTC,CSAREFRGPGSEQFF
TRBD2,.,TRBJ2-1,TRBV5-1,TGCGCCAGCAGCTTGGAGGGGACTAGCGTGTCAAATGAGCAGTTCTTC,CASSLEGTSVSNEQFF
.,.,TRBJ2-3,TRBV12-3/TRBV12-4,TGTGCCAGCAGTTTAGTTTCTCTCACAGATACGCAGTATTTT,CASSLVSLTDTQYF
.,few,TRBJ1-2,TRBV6-1,TGTGCCAGCAATCTAGGGTCCTACACCTTC,CASNLGSYTF
.,few,TRBJ2-3,TRBV24-1,TGTGCCACCAGTGATTTTAACTTCGGGGGCGCGACAGATACGCAGTATTTT,CATSDFNFGGATDTQYF
TRBD2,.,TRBJ2-1,TRBV20-1,TGCAGTGCTAGAGAAAGAGGACGGCTAGCGGGATTGTTGGATGAGCAGTTCTTC,CSARERGRLAGLLDEQFF
.,.,TRBJ1-1,TRBV9,TGTGCCAGCAGCGTAGCCCCCAGAGTGAACACTGAAGCTTTCTTT,CASSVAPRVNTEAFF
.,few,TRBJ2-7,TRBV3-1,TGTGCCAGCAGCCACCTTGGGGCGGTTTACGAGCAGTACTTC,CASSHLGAVYEQYF
TRBD2,few,TRBJ2-1,TRBV5-1,TGCGCCAGCAGCGGGACTAGAAGCTCCTACAATGAGCAGTTCTTC,CASSGTRSSYNEQFF
.,.,TRBJ2-2,TRBV11-2,TGTGCCAGCAGCTTAGAGGGGGCGGGGCGGAACACCGGGGAGCTGTTTTTT,CASSLEGAGRNTGELFF
.,few,TRBJ2-1,TRBV7-6,TGTGCCAGCAGCTTTAGCGGCGGCTACAATGAGCAGTTCTTC,CASSFSGGYNEQFF
.,few,TRBJ1-2,TRBV4-2,TGTGCCAGCAGCCCCGCGGGGTCCCGATTCTATGGCTACACCTTC,CASSPAGSRFYGYTF
TRBD2,.,TRBJ2-1,TRBV12-3/TRBV12-4,TGTGCCAGCAAAAATTTACTAGCGGGAGGGAGGAATGAGCAGTTCTTC,CASKNLLAGGRNEQFF
.,many,TRBJ2-1,TRBV29-1,TGCAGCGTTCTCCGGAATGAGCAGTTCTTC,CSVLRNEQFF
.,few,TRBJ2-3,TRBV25-1,TGTGCCAGCAGTGAATATCGGGGAGCCCCTAGCACAGATACGCAGTATTTT,CASSEYRGAPSTDTQYF
.,.,TRBJ2-5,TRBV5-1,TGCGCCAGCAGCTTGACGGCAATTCAAGAGACCCAGTACTTC,CASSLTAIQETQYF
TRBD2,few,TRBJ2-2,TRBV7-7,TGTGCCAGCAGCTCATCCTCGGGGGGATCGAACACCGGGGAGCTGTTTTTT,CASSSSSGGSNTGELFF
.,.,TRBJ1-2,TRBV6-2/TRBV6-3,TGTGCCAGCGTTTCGATGGACAGAAGAAACTATGGCTACACCTTC,CASVSMDRRNYGYTF
.,few,TRBJ2-3,TRBV7-2,TGTGCCAGCAGCTTATACAGACTTGGAGATACGCAGTATTTT,CASSLYRLGDTQYF
.,few,TRBJ1-1,TRBV7-8,TGTGCCAGCAGCTTACGAGGGAGCCCGAACACTGAAGCTTTCTTT,CASSLRGSPNTEAFF
.,.,TRBJ2-5,TRBV27,TGTGCCAGCAGTTTAATGGCGGGAAGGGAAGAGACCCAGTACTTC,CASSLMAGREETQYF
.,.,TRBJ2-7,TRBV5-1,TGCGCCAGCAGCTCCGGTAATCTGGTTGGCGAGCAGTACTTC,CASSSGNLVGEQYF
TRBD1,.,TRBJ2-1,TRBV12-3/TRBV12-4,TGTGCCAGCATCAGGACAGGGGGCGCATGGGGTGAGCAGTTCTTC,CASIRTGGAWGEQFF
.,once,TRBJ1-4,TRBV12-3/TRBV12-4,TGTGCCAGCAGTTTAAGGGGTCCCCGCCTTGAAAAACTGTTTTTT,CASSLRGPRLEKLFF
.,few,TRBJ1-6,TRBV5-1,TGCGCCAGCAGCTTGGAGGCAGTCTGGGGATCACCCCTCCACTTT,CASSLEAVWGSPLHF
TRBD2,.,TRBJ2-7,TRBV18,TGTGCCAGCCAAACTAGCGGGAGCTACGAGCAGTACTTC,CASQTSGSYEQYF
.,.,TRBJ1-2,TRBV9,TGTGCCAGCAGCATGGGACCGGGCAATGGCTACACCTTC,CASSMGPGNGYTF
.,.,TRBJ2-5,TRBV5-1,TGCGCCAGCAGCTTGGTAGTGGGGGAGACCCAGTACTTC,CASSLVVGETQYF
.,few,TRBJ1-2,TRBV6-1,TGTGCCAGCAGTGGACAGGATTACTATGGCTACACCTTC,CASSGQDYYGYTF